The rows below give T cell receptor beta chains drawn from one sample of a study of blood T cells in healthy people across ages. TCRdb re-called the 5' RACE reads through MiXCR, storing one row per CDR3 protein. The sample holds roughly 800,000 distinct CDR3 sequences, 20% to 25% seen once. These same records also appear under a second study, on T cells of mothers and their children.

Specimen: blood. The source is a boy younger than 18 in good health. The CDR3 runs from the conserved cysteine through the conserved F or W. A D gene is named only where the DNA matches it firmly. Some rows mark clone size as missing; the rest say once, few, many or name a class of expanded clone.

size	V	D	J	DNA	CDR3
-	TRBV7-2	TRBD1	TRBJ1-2	TGTGCCAGCAGCCTGGGACAGGGTTACAGCTACACCTTC	CASSLGQGYSYTF
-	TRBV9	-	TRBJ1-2	TGTGCCAGCAGCGGCGACCCTCCTAACTATGGCTACACCTTC	CASSGDPPNYGYTF
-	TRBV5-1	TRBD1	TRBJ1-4	TGCGCCAGCAGCGGGGGGGGACAGGGATATGAAAAACTGTTTTTT	CASSGGGQGYEKLFF
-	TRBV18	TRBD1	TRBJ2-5	TGTGCCAGCTCACCAGTCAGGGGGCGCCTGGAGACCCAGTACTTC	CASSPVRGRLETQYF
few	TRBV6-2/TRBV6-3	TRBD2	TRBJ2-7	TGTGCCAGCACTGGGGGACTAGCGTTACCCTACGAGCAGTACTTC	CASTGGLALPYEQYF
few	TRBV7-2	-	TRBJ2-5	TGTGCCAGCAGTTCACCGCTACAGGGTTCGGCCCAGTACTTC	CASSSPLQGSAQYF
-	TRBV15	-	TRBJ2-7	TGTGCCACCAGCGGCCGGGACTTTCTCGGGGAGCAGTACTTC	CATSGRDFLGEQYF
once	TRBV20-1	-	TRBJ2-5	TGCAGTGACAAAACTAGGAACCAAGAGACCCAGTACTTC	CSDKTRNQETQYF
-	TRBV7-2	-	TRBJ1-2	TGTGCCAGCAGCTTAGGTTCGACAGCTAACTATGGCTACACCTTC	CASSLGSTANYGYTF
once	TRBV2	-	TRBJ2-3	TGTGCCAGCAGTGAGCGGGTAACTAGCACAGATACGCAGTATTTT	CASSERVTSTDTQYF
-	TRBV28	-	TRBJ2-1	TGTGCCAGCAGAGGCGTGGGGGGTGGGGGGTACAATGAGCAGTTCTTC	CASRGVGGGGYNEQFF
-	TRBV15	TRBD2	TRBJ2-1	TGTGCCACCAGCAGCGTGACTAGCGGGATGGCTGAGCAGTTCTTC	CATSSVTSGMAEQFF
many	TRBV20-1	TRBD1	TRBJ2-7	TGCAGTGCTAGAGATATCCGAGGACAGGGGGCCTACGAGCAGTACTTC	CSARDIRGQGAYEQYF
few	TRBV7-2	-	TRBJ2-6	TGTGCCAGCAGCGCAATAAGTAGGCCCTCTGGGGCCAGCGTCCTGACTTTC	CASSAISRPSGASVLTF
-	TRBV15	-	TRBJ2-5	TGTGCCACCAGCAGAGAAGGCGGAGGGGGCGGGAAGACCCAGTACTTC	CATSREGGGGGKTQYF
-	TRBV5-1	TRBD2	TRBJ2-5	TGCGCCAGCTCCGGACTAGCGGGAGTAGAGACCCAGTACTTC	CASSGLAGVETQYF
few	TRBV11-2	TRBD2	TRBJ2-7	TGTGCCAGCAGCGCCGGGACTAGCAGAACCTACGAGCAGTACTTC	CASSAGTSRTYEQYF
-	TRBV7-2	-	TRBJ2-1	TGTGCCAGCAGCCCGTGGGGGCGAGGTAGCGGACCCAGCTCCTACAATGAGCAGTTCTTC	CASSPWGRGSGPSSYNEQFF
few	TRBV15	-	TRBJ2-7	TGTGCCACCAGCAGAGACCTATCTAGCTCGGTGGGGGTGGACGAGCAGTACTTC	CATSRDLSSSVGVDEQYF
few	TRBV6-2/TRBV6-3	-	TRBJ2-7	TGTGCCAGCAGTTACAGTATGGGTCCCTACGAGCAGTACTTC	CASSYSMGPYEQYF
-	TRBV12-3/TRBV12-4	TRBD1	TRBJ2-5	TGTGCCAGCAGTTCAAACAGGGGGGAGCAAGAGACCCAGTACTTC	CASSSNRGEQETQYF
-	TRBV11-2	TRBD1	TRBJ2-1	TGTGCCAGCGACCGGGACAGCTACAATGAGCAGTTCTTC	CASDRDSYNEQFF
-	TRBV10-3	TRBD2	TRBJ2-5	TGTGCCATCAGTGAGCGCGGCGGGGGGGTGGTAGAGACCCAGTACTTC	CAISERGGGVVETQYF
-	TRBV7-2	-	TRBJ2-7	TGTGCCAGCAAGGACACGGGCCTCTCCTACGAGCAGTACTTC	CASKDTGLSYEQYF
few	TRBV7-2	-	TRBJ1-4	TGTGCCAGCAGCCAAAGCCACGCAAGACTTGAAAAACTGTTTTTT	CASSQSHARLEKLFF
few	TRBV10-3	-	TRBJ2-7	TGTGCCATCAGCGGCCATCCAAGGCGGTCCTACGAGCAGTACTTC	CAISGHPRRSYEQYF
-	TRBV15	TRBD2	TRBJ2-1	TGTGCCACCAGCCGAATAGCGGGAGGCTCAGATGAGCAGTTCTTC	CATSRIAGGSDEQFF
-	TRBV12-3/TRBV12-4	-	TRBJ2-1	TGTGCCAGCGGGGAAGACCCTTGGGATGAGCAGTTCTTC	CASGEDPWDEQFF
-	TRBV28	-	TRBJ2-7	TGTGCCAGCAGTTATCGGCCAGGGGGGCCCTACGAGCAGTACTTC	CASSYRPGGPYEQYF
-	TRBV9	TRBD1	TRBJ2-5	TGTGCCAGCAGCGTGGACAGGGGGGGGCAAGAGACCCAGTACTTC	CASSVDRGGQETQYF
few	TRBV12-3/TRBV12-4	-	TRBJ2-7	TGTGCCAGCAGTTTAAGGAGTAAGGGAACCTACTCCTACGAGCAGTACTTC	CASSLRSKGTYSYEQYF
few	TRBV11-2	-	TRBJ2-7	TGTGCCAGCAGCTTAGATTGGGTCAGGGGCTACGAGCAGTACTTC	CASSLDWVRGYEQYF
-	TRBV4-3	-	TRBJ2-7	TGCGCCAGCAGCCAAGATCTGGGATTCTACGAGCAGTACTTC	CASSQDLGFYEQYF
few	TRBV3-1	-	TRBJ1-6	TGTGCCAGCAGCCAGGGGGCAGGATTCGGATCACCCCTCCACTTT	CASSQGAGFGSPLHF
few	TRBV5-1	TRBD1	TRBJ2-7	TGCGCCAGCAGCGCCGGACAGGGGTCGGTCGAGCAGTACTTC	CASSAGQGSVEQYF
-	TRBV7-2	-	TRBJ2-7	TGTGCCAGCAGCCGGGCCGACAGGCCCCAACCCTACGAGCAGTACTTC	CASSRADRPQPYEQYF
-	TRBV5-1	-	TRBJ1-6	TGCGCCAGCAGTGGACAGCATAATTCACCCCTCCACTTT	CASSGQHNSPLHF
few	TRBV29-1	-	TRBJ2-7	TGCAGCGTTTGGGCACCGGGGGCCTACGAGCAGTACTTC	CSVWAPGAYEQYF
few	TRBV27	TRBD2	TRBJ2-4	TGTGCCAGCAGTTTAATTGTAGCGGGAGCCAAAAACATTCAGTACTTC	CASSLIVAGAKNIQYF
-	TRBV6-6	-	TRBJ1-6	TGTGCCACCGCGGGCGAAAGCTCACCCCTCCACTTT	CATAGESSPLHF
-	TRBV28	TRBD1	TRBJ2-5	TGTGCCAGCAACCACAGGGGGTACCAAGAGACCCAGTACTTC	CASNHRGYQETQYF
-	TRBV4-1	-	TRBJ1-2	TGCGCCAGCAGCCAAGTATCAGAGCTCGACCTAAACTATGGCTACACCTTC	CASSQVSELDLNYGYTF
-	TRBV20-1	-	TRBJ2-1	TGCAGTGCTAGGGGTTCAGCGGCAGGATCCTACAATGAGCAGTTCTTC	CSARGSAAGSYNEQFF
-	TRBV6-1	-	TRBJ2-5	TGTGCCAGCATAAGGGACATCCAAGAGACCCAGTACTTC	CASIRDIQETQYF
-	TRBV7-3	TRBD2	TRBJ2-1	TGTGCCAGCAGCTTGGCGCTAGCGGGAACCAATGAGCAGTTCTTC	CASSLALAGTNEQFF
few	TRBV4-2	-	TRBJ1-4	TGTGCCAGCAGCGAAAGGGCCAGCAATGAAAAACTGTTTTTT	CASSERASNEKLFF
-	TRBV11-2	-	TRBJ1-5	TGTGCCAGCAGCCCAAATGGCGGTTATAGCAATCAGCCCCAGCATTTT	CASSPNGGYSNQPQHF
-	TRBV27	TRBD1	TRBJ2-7	TGTGCCAGCAGTTTATTGACACAGGGGCACGGCGAGCAGTACTTC	CASSLLTQGHGEQYF
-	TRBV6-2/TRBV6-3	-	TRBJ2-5	TGTGCCAGCAGTTACTCCGCCCTTATGGCCCAGTACTTC	CASSYSALMAQYF
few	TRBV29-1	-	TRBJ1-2	TGCAGCGTTGACGGGGGGCGGTATGGCTACACCTTC	CSVDGGRYGYTF
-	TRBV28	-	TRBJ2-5	TGTGCCAGCAAACGGGGTAGCGAGACCCAGTACTTC	CASKRGSETQYF
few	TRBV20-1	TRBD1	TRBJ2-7	TGCAGTGCTAGCCTCGACAGGGACTACGAGCAGTACTTC	CSASLDRDYEQYF
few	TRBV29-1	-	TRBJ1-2	TGCAGCGTTTGGTCAGGTGATCTCTTAGGGGGCTATGGCTACACCTTC	CSVWSGDLLGGYGYTF
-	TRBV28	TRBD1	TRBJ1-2	TGTGCCAGCAGTCCCCAGGGGGTCCTCCTTTATGGCTACACCTTC	CASSPQGVLLYGYTF
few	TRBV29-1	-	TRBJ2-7	TGCAGCGTTCAGCCCCCGGGGGTTTACGAGCAGTACTTC	CSVQPPGVYEQYF
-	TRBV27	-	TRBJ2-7	TGTGCCAGCAGTGGGGTGACAGGAATTTCCTACGAGCAGTACTTC	CASSGVTGISYEQYF
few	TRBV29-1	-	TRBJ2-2	TGCAGCGTAGATGACAGGAACACCGGGGAGCTGTTTTTT	CSVDDRNTGELFF
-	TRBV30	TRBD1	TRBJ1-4	TGTGCCTGGAGTGTAGAGGCATGGGGTGGACAGGGGCTGTTTTTT	CAWSVEAWGGQGLFF